These T cell receptor beta chains were read from a single sample in a study of beta chain features in type 1 diabetes. The protocol was immunoSEQ multiplex PCR, while the TCRdb copy is restricted to in-frame clones and leaves out a portion. The sample shows under 300,000 clones, around 16% of them seen only once. Sequenced sample: naive CD4+ T cells from blood. The receptors were gathered from a man aged 30 to 45 with type 1 diabetes. The CDR3 runs from the conserved cysteine through the conserved F or W. Fields, in order: D gene, V gene, J gene, clone size, CDR3 protein, CDR3 DNA. D genes are given only for firm matches. Some rows have no size entry. The others give once, few or many, or a class for an expanded clone.

D gene: NA; V gene: TRBV5-6; J gene: TRBJ2-3; clone size: NA; CDR3 protein: CASSLPNTDTQYF; CDR3 DNA: TGTGCCAGCAGCTTGCCCAACACAGATACGCAGTATTTT
D gene: NA; V gene: TRBV6-1; J gene: TRBJ2-5; clone size: few; CDR3 protein: CASSEANERETQYF; CDR3 DNA: TGTGCCAGCAGTGAAGCAAATGAGAGGGAGACCCAGTACTTC
D gene: NA; V gene: TRBV5-1; J gene: TRBJ2-1; clone size: NA; CDR3 protein: CASSLGDTYNEQFF; CDR3 DNA: TGCGCCAGCAGCTTGGGCGACACCTACAATGAGCAGTTCTTC
D gene: TRBD1; V gene: TRBV9; J gene: TRBJ2-6; clone size: NA; CDR3 protein: CASRRTGSGANVLTF; CDR3 DNA: TGTGCCAGCCGAAGGACAGGCTCTGGGGCCAACGTCCTGACTTTC
D gene: NA; V gene: TRBV28; J gene: TRBJ2-7; clone size: NA; CDR3 protein: CATTGPLLLEQYF; CDR3 DNA: TGTGCCACTACCGGGCCCCTTCTCCTCGAGCAGTACTTC
D gene: NA; V gene: TRBV23-1; J gene: TRBJ1-4; clone size: few; CDR3 protein: CASSPPSEGKSTNEKLFF; CDR3 DNA: TGCGCCAGCAGTCCACCGAGTGAGGGAAAGTCAACTAATGAAAAACTGTTTTTT
D gene: TRBD2; V gene: TRBV6-1; J gene: TRBJ2-1; clone size: NA; CDR3 protein: CASNRLAGNYNEQFF; CDR3 DNA: TGTGCCAGCAACCGACTAGCGGGGAACTACAATGAGCAGTTCTTC
D gene: NA; V gene: TRBV30; J gene: TRBJ1-1; clone size: NA; CDR3 protein: CAWSVPNGLNTEAFF; CDR3 DNA: TGTGCCTGGAGTGTTCCTAACGGCCTCAACACTGAAGCTTTCTTT
D gene: TRBD2; V gene: TRBV10-3; J gene: TRBJ2-3; clone size: NA; CDR3 protein: CAISESGGRTDTQYF; CDR3 DNA: TGTGCCATCAGTGAGTCTGGCGGGAGGACAGATACGCAGTATTTT
D gene: NA; V gene: TRBV4-3; J gene: TRBJ1-2; clone size: few; CDR3 protein: CASSQANRVDGYTF; CDR3 DNA: TGCGCCAGCAGCCAAGCTAACAGGGTAGACGGCTACACCTTC
D gene: NA; V gene: TRBV30; J gene: TRBJ2-5; clone size: NA; CDR3 protein: CAWSVLSRETQYF; CDR3 DNA: TGTGCCTGGAGTGTGCTCAGTAGGGAGACCCAGTACTTC
D gene: TRBD2; V gene: TRBV28; J gene: TRBJ2-7; clone size: few; CDR3 protein: CASSLYASGYEQYF; CDR3 DNA: TGTGCCAGCAGTTTATACGCTAGCGGCTACGAGCAGTACTTC
D gene: NA; V gene: TRBV27; J gene: TRBJ2-7; clone size: NA; CDR3 protein: CASSLDPRREQYF; CDR3 DNA: TGTGCCAGCAGTTTAGACCCTAGGCGGGAGCAGTACTTC
D gene: TRBD1; V gene: TRBV5-1; J gene: TRBJ2-5; clone size: few; CDR3 protein: CASRTGGRETQYF; CDR3 DNA: TGCGCCAGCAGGACAGGGGGTCGAGAGACCCAGTACTTC
D gene: NA; V gene: TRBV21-1; J gene: TRBJ2-7; clone size: NA; CDR3 protein: CASSKETGYEQYF; CDR3 DNA: TGTGCCAGCAGCAAAGAGACGGGGTACGAGCAGTACTTC
D gene: NA; V gene: TRBV29-1; J gene: TRBJ2-6; clone size: few; CDR3 protein: CSVQGAGANVLTF; CDR3 DNA: TGCAGCGTCCAGGGCGCTGGGGCCAACGTCCTGACTTTC
D gene: NA; V gene: TRBV7-2; J gene: TRBJ2-4; clone size: NA; CDR3 protein: CASSLGQLAKNIQYF; CDR3 DNA: TGTGCCAGCAGCTTAGGGCAGCTGGCCAAAAACATTCAGTACTTC
D gene: NA; V gene: TRBV6-5; J gene: TRBJ2-1; clone size: few; CDR3 protein: CASSAVFTGTSEQFF; CDR3 DNA: TGTGCCAGCAGTGCAGTATTTACAGGGACAAGTGAGCAGTTCTTC
D gene: NA; V gene: TRBV7-9; J gene: TRBJ2-3; clone size: few; CDR3 protein: CASSRTPDTQYF; CDR3 DNA: TGTGCCAGCAGCCGGACCCCCGATACGCAGTATTTT
D gene: NA; V gene: TRBV29-1; J gene: TRBJ1-2; clone size: NA; CDR3 protein: CSVSRVNYGYTF; CDR3 DNA: TGCAGCGTGTCCCGGGTGAACTATGGCTACACCTTC
D gene: NA; V gene: TRBV15; J gene: TRBJ2-2; clone size: NA; CDR3 protein: CATSRDPTGTGELFF; CDR3 DNA: TGTGCCACCAGCAGAGACCCAACAGGGACCGGGGAGCTGTTTTTT
D gene: NA; V gene: TRBV13; J gene: TRBJ2-1; clone size: few; CDR3 protein: CASSLVGEQFF; CDR3 DNA: TGTGCCAGCAGCTTAGTAGGCGAGCAGTTCTTC
D gene: NA; V gene: TRBV28; J gene: TRBJ2-3; clone size: NA; CDR3 protein: CASSPTGHGDTDTQYF; CDR3 DNA: TGTGCCAGCAGTCCCACGGGACACGGGGACACAGATACGCAGTATTTT
D gene: TRBD2; V gene: TRBV4-2; J gene: TRBJ2-1; clone size: NA; CDR3 protein: CASSQAGTSGSSYNEQFF; CDR3 DNA: TGTGCCAGCAGCCAAGCCGGGACTAGCGGCAGCTCCTACAATGAGCAGTTCTTC
D gene: NA; V gene: TRBV5-1; J gene: TRBJ2-3; clone size: few; CDR3 protein: CASRNTDTQYF; CDR3 DNA: TGCGCCAGCAGAAACACAGATACGCAGTATTTT
D gene: TRBD2; V gene: TRBV29-1; J gene: TRBJ2-1; clone size: few; CDR3 protein: CSLASGRVYEQFF; CDR3 DNA: TGCAGCCTCGCTAGCGGGAGGGTATATGAGCAGTTCTTC
D gene: NA; V gene: TRBV5-1; J gene: TRBJ1-2; clone size: NA; CDR3 protein: CASSLGGSGGYTF; CDR3 DNA: TGCGCCAGCAGCTTGGGAGGGTCCGGTGGCTACACCTTC
D gene: NA; V gene: TRBV14; J gene: TRBJ1-2; clone size: few; CDR3 protein: CASSHYRVGSYGYTF; CDR3 DNA: TGTGCCAGCAGCCACTACAGGGTTGGAAGCTATGGCTACACCTTC
D gene: NA; V gene: TRBV7-9; J gene: TRBJ2-1; clone size: few; CDR3 protein: CGAPTGRSGSEQFF; CDR3 DNA: TGTGGAGCTCCGACAGGACGATCAGGCAGTGAGCAGTTCTTC
D gene: NA; V gene: TRBV14; J gene: TRBJ2-7; clone size: few; CDR3 protein: CASSQEDEQYF; CDR3 DNA: TGTGCCAGCAGCCAAGAAGACGAGCAGTACTTC
D gene: NA; V gene: TRBV25-1; J gene: TRBJ2-3; clone size: NA; CDR3 protein: CASTAGGTDTQYF; CDR3 DNA: TGTGCCAGCACGGCAGGGGGCACAGATACGCAGTATTTT
D gene: NA; V gene: TRBV2; J gene: TRBJ2-1; clone size: NA; CDR3 protein: CASAPYNEQFF; CDR3 DNA: TGTGCCAGCGCGCCTTACAATGAGCAGTTCTTC
D gene: TRBD1; V gene: TRBV30; J gene: TRBJ2-7; clone size: NA; CDR3 protein: CAWSGDRGYEQYF; CDR3 DNA: TGTGCCTGGAGTGGAGACAGGGGCTACGAGCAGTACTTC
D gene: NA; V gene: TRBV4-2; J gene: TRBJ2-7; clone size: NA; CDR3 protein: CASSQTTAYEQYF; CDR3 DNA: TGTGCCAGCAGCCAAACGACAGCTTACGAGCAGTACTTC
D gene: NA; V gene: TRBV7-6; J gene: TRBJ2-5; clone size: NA; CDR3 protein: CASSFVGPPQETQYF; CDR3 DNA: TGTGCCAGCAGCTTTGTGGGACCGCCCCAAGAGACCCAGTACTTC
D gene: TRBD1; V gene: TRBV18; J gene: TRBJ2-1; clone size: NA; CDR3 protein: CASQTGMDEQFF; CDR3 DNA: TGTGCCAGCCAGACAGGGATGGATGAGCAGTTCTTC
D gene: NA; V gene: TRBV5-1; J gene: TRBJ2-5; clone size: NA; CDR3 protein: CASSLTDKDTQYF; CDR3 DNA: TGCGCCAGCAGCTTGACGGATAAGGATACCCAGTACTTC
D gene: TRBD1; V gene: TRBV25-1; J gene: TRBJ1-3; clone size: NA; CDR3 protein: CASSAVGGGNTIYF; CDR3 DNA: TGTGCCAGCAGTGCGGTAGGGGGCGGAAACACCATATATTTT
D gene: TRBD1; V gene: TRBV5-1; J gene: TRBJ2-1; clone size: NA; CDR3 protein: CASSSRGNEQFF; CDR3 DNA: TGCGCCAGCAGCTCCAGGGGGAATGAGCAGTTCTTC
D gene: NA; V gene: TRBV20-1; J gene: TRBJ2-5; clone size: NA; CDR3 protein: CSARVEVTQYF; CDR3 DNA: TGCAGTGCTAGAGTGGAGGTGACCCAGTACTTC
D gene: NA; V gene: TRBV10-3; J gene: TRBJ2-3; clone size: NA; CDR3 protein: CAIGATADFTDTQYF; CDR3 DNA: TGTGCCATCGGAGCGACGGCGGACTTCACAGATACGCAGTATTTT
D gene: NA; V gene: TRBV29-1; J gene: TRBJ2-7; clone size: NA; CDR3 protein: CSSARGTLGYEQYF; CDR3 DNA: TGCAGCTCAGCTCGCGGGACCCTCGGCTACGAGCAGTACTTC
D gene: TRBD2; V gene: TRBV9; J gene: TRBJ2-1; clone size: few; CDR3 protein: CASSVSSGSLYNEQFF; CDR3 DNA: TGTGCCAGCAGCGTGAGTAGCGGGAGCCTATACAATGAGCAGTTCTTC
D gene: NA; V gene: TRBV5-4; J gene: TRBJ2-4; clone size: few; CDR3 protein: CASSLPGAKNIQYF; CDR3 DNA: TGTGCCAGCAGCTTGCCGGGGGCCAAAAACATTCAGTACTTC
D gene: TRBD1; V gene: TRBV6-6; J gene: TRBJ2-5; clone size: NA; CDR3 protein: CASSSRTGRQTQYF; CDR3 DNA: TGTGCCAGCAGCTCACGGACAGGGAGGCAGACCCAGTACTTC
D gene: NA; V gene: TRBV30; J gene: TRBJ2-7; clone size: many; CDR3 protein: CAWRPIYEQYF; CDR3 DNA: TGTGCCTGGAGGCCAATCTACGAGCAGTACTTC
D gene: NA; V gene: TRBV19; J gene: TRBJ2-6; clone size: NA; CDR3 protein: CASSIAAGKANVLTF; CDR3 DNA: TGTGCCAGTAGTATAGCGGCAGGGAAGGCCAACGTCCTGACTTTC
D gene: NA; V gene: TRBV5-1; J gene: TRBJ2-7; clone size: NA; CDR3 protein: CASSLARSHEQYF; CDR3 DNA: TGCGCCAGCAGCTTGGCTCGATCTCACGAGCAGTACTTC
D gene: NA; V gene: TRBV20-1; J gene: TRBJ2-3; clone size: few; CDR3 protein: CSDRETDTQYF; CDR3 DNA: TGCAGTGACCGGGAAACAGATACGCAGTATTTT
D gene: NA; V gene: TRBV5-1; J gene: TRBJ2-7; clone size: few; CDR3 protein: CASSFSADPYEQYF; CDR3 DNA: TGCGCCAGCAGCTTTTCAGCGGACCCCTACGAGCAGTACTTC
D gene: NA; V gene: TRBV29-1; J gene: TRBJ1-3; clone size: NA; CDR3 protein: CSANARLSGNTIYF; CDR3 DNA: TGCAGCGCGAACGCCCGACTCTCTGGAAACACCATATATTTT
D gene: NA; V gene: TRBV7-2; J gene: TRBJ2-4; clone size: NA; CDR3 protein: CASSLAMATKNIQYF; CDR3 DNA: TGTGCCAGCAGCTTAGCGATGGCTACCAAAAACATTCAGTACTTC
D gene: NA; V gene: TRBV20-1; J gene: TRBJ1-2; clone size: few; CDR3 protein: CSASRQADYTF; CDR3 DNA: TGCAGTGCTAGTCGACAGGCGGACTACACCTTC